These 26 T cell receptor beta chains originate from one sample sequenced in a study of cytomegalovirus exposure and HLA in healthy donors. Use of 60 Vbeta and 13 Jbeta primers characterized the PCR. TCRdb's table, derived via immunoSEQ multiplex PCR, lists solely in-frame clones and lacks some. The sample comprises some 160,000 clones, approximately 86% of which are singletons, and nearly 2% rests with the top ten. The sequencing input was PBMCs. The receptors shown here come from a woman between 18 and 29 years old in good health and CMV-seronegative.

This chain joins TRBV19 and TRBJ1-3; no definite D call. The V gene lost 9 bases and the J gene lost 0 bases, with 15 bases spanning the gap. The CDR3 has 15 amino acids. CDR1 is LNHDA, CDR2 SQIVND, per germline (reference sequence). The CDR3 here is CASSITVSSGNTIYF. The CDR3 bases are TGTGCCAGCTCTATAACGGTTAGCTCTGGAAACACCATATATTTT. Looking up the rest from reference TRBV19 and TRBJ1-3 gives the full variable domain: DGGITQSPKYLFRKEGQNVTLSCEQNLNHDAMYWYRQDPGQGLRLIYYSQIVNDFQKGDIAEGYSVSREKKESFPLTVTSAQKNPTAFYLCASSITVSSGNTIYFGEGSWLTVV.

V and J are TRBV9 and TRBJ2-5, with 7 positions matching TRBD1. There are 15 residues in the CDR3. Germline V lookup: CDR1 SGDLS, CDR2 YYNGEE. The V gene end was trimmed by 0 bases and the J gene end by 0 bases; junction bases not matched to a gene: 2. In DNA, the CDR3 is TGTGCCAGCAGCGTAGAAGGGGGCCACCAAGAGACCCAGTACTTC. It translates to CASSVEGGHQETQYF.

The chain links TRBV12-5 to TRBJ2-6, with TRBD2 as a possible D gene (6 bases). Trimming took 1 base from V and 2 from J, leaving 12 bases between them. This CDR3 is 17 amino acids long. CDR1 LGHNT and CDR2 FRNRAP come from the germline V gene. CDR3 bases: TGTGCTAGTGGTTTGGCGCGGGAATTGCCTGGGGCCAACGTCCTGACTTTC. Translation: CASGLARELPGANVLTF.

Remarks on this clone: One end of the junction does not line up with germline, which may come from a read error. The chain is built from TRBV29-1 and TRBJ2-5; 10 bases agree with TRBD1. This CDR3 contains 13 residues. Germline V gene sequence: CDR1 SQVTM, CDR2 ANQGSEA. The CDR3 region is CSAITQGQGTEYF. The DNA of the CDR3 is TGCAGCGCAATTACCCAGGGACAGGGGACCGAGTACTTC. Full variable domain (rest looked up from reference TRBV29-1 and TRBJ2-5): SAVISQKPSRDICQRGTSLTIQCQVDSQVTMMFWYRQQPGQSLTLIATANQGSEATYESGFVIDKFPISRPNLTFSTLTVSNMSPEDSSIYLCSAITQGQGTEYFGPGTRLLVL.

The rearrangement links TRBV28 to TRBJ1-1; D is unclear. Germline CDR1 MDHEN, CDR2 SYDVKM. The CDR3 loop spans 15 amino acids. Trimming took off 6 bases at V and 1 base at J, with 15 bases between the two ends. In DNA form, the CDR3 reads TGTGCCAGCAGCTCAAGCCGGAGGGCGAACACTGAAGCTTTCTTT. Protein sequence: CASSSSRRANTEAFF.

This clone was detected only once. This chain uses TRBV19 with TRBJ2-1; no clear D gene. The CDR3 has 13 amino acids. CDR1 is LNHDA, CDR2 SQIVND, per germline (reference sequence). Trimming took 3 bases from V and 6 from J, leaving 9 bases between them. CDR3 protein: CASSIPKINEQFF. CDR3 coding DNA: TGTGCCAGTAGTATCCCAAAAATCAATGAGCAGTTCTTC.

The rearrangement links TRBV19 to TRBJ1-5, with 8 nucleotides matching TRBD1. The V and J ends lost 7 bases and 6 bases, in that order; junction bases with no gene match: 8. CDR1 LNHDA and CDR2 SQIVND come from the germline V gene (reference sequence). This CDR3 comprises 14 residues. This CDR3 is CASNRQGARQPQHF. Written as DNA, the CDR3 is TGTGCCAGTAACCGGCAGGGGGCCCGTCAGCCCCAGCATTTT.

Note on this clone: Other DNA variants within this sample encode the same CDR3. The V gene is TRBV27, the J gene TRBJ2-1; D gene uncertain. Germline V gene data show CDR1 as MNHEY and CDR2 as SMNVEV (reference sequence). V lost 2 bases and J 0 bases, leaving 5 bases between the germline ends. This CDR3 has 14 amino acids. The CDR3 DNA reads as TGTGCCAGCAGTTTACGGAGCTCCTACAATGAGCAGTTCTTC. Its protein product is CASSLRSSYNEQFF.

Only a few counts were recorded for this clone. The rearrangement joins TRBV5-4 to TRBJ1-1; 10 nucleotides agree with TRBD1. The V segment lost 6 bases and the J segment 4 bases; nucleotides outside the gene matches: 15. Germline lookup yields CDR1 SGHNT and CDR2 YYREEE (reference sequence). This CDR3 is built from 17 residues. The CDR3 DNA is TGTGCCAGCATCGCTACGACCGGGACAGGGGCCGTCACTGAAGCTTTCTTT. This translates into CASIATTGTGAVTEAFF.

The gene calls are TRBV19 and TRBJ2-3; D possibly corresponds to TRBD2 (5 bases). From germline, CDR1 is LNHDA and CDR2 SQIVND (reference sequence). V was cut by 3 bases and J by 6 bases, with 16 bases left in between. This CDR3 comprises 15 residues. The CDR3 loop reads CASSMVSGPRDTQYF. The CDR3 DNA reads TGTGCCAGTAGTATGGTAAGCGGCCCCCGTGATACGCAGTATTTT.

This sequence joins TRBV5-1 and TRBJ1-3; 7 positions match TRBD1. The junction had 10 bases not matched to a gene; V was cut back by 4 bases and J by 0 bases. This CDR3 is 17 amino acids long. Germline CDR1 reads SGHRS; CDR2 reads YFSETQ. Here the CDR3 reads CASSPETGTRSGNTIYF. In DNA, the CDR3 is TGCGCCAGCAGCCCTGAGACAGGGACCCGCTCTGGAAACACCATATATTTT.

The V gene is TRBV19, the J gene TRBJ2-3, with a possible D match to TRBD1 (5 bases). CDR3 length equals 16 residues. V was clipped by 8 bases and J by 2 bases, with 20 bases between them. Germline-derived CDR1 and CDR2 are LNHDA and SQIVND (reference sequence). CDR3 sequence (DNA): TGTGCCAGTTCTAGTTACAGGCGGTCGGACACAGATACGCAGTATTTT. Encoded protein: CASSSYRRSDTDTQYF. The whole variable domain, remainder taken from reference TRBV19 and TRBJ2-3, is DGGITQSPKYLFRKEGQNVTLSCEQNLNHDAMYWYRQDPGQGLRLIYYSQIVNDFQKGDIAEGYSVSREKKESFPLTVTSAQKNPTAFYLCASSSYRRSDTDTQYFGPGTRLTVL.

The count of this clone is one. V usage is TRBV9 and J usage is TRBJ2-5; TRBD2 might be the D (6 bases). CDR3 length equals 14 residues. Germline V gene sequence: CDR1 SGDLS, CDR2 YYNGEE. Trimming took 4 bases from V and 2 from J, leaving 12 bases between them. DNA of the CDR3: TGTGCCAGCAGCCTCCTCGCGGGACAAGAGACCCAGTACTTC. Translation gives CASSLLAGQETQYF.

The chain links TRBV28 to TRBJ2-7, with D perhaps matching TRBD1 (5 bases). V lost 1 base and J lost 3, with 13 bases in between. The germline V gene encodes CDR1 MDHEN and CDR2 SYDVKM. The CDR3 totals 15 residues. The CDR3 here is CASSLSLTGDYEQYF. The CDR3 coding sequence is TGTGCCAGCAGTTTATCCCTAACAGGAGACTACGAGCAGTACTTC. Filled out from reference TRBV28 and TRBJ2-7, the complete variable domain reads DVKVTQSSRYLVKRTGEKVFLECVQDMDHENMFWYRQDPGLGLRLIYFSYDVKMKEKGDIPEGYSVSREKKERFSLILESASTNQTSMYLCASSLSLTGDYEQYFGPGTRLTVT.

The chain joins TRBV5-5 to TRBJ2-5; D is undetermined. The CDR3 runs to 11 residues. The germline CDR1 and CDR2 sequences are SGHKS and YYEKEE (reference sequence). The V end lost 2 bases, the J end lost 5 bases, and 4 bases lay between the germline ends. The DNA of the CDR3 is TGTGCCAGCAGCTTCGTGGAGACCCAGTACTTC. Amino acid sequence: CASSFVETQYF.

This chain links TRBV6-5 with TRBJ2-4; possible D gene TRBD2, 6 bases. The V and J ends lost 3 bases and 6 bases respectively, with 15 bases between them. Germline CDR1 reads MNHEY; CDR2 reads SVGAGI. CDR3 length equals 15 residues. This CDR3 is CASSYTSGLSNIQYF. In DNA, the CDR3 is TGTGCCAGCAGTTATACCTCGGGACTTTCAAACATTCAGTACTTC.

The gene calls are TRBV5-1 and TRBJ2-7; 7 positions match TRBD1. The CDR3 runs to 17 residues. CDR1 and CDR2 from the germline V gene are SGHRS and YFSETQ. Unmatched junction bases numbered 15, after V lost 3 bases and J lost 3 bases. The chain's CDR3 is CASSWGPGQDKNYEQYF. For the CDR3, the DNA is TGCGCCAGCAGCTGGGGTCCCGGACAGGATAAAAACTACGAGCAGTACTTC.

The V gene is TRBV5-6, the J gene TRBJ1-5, with a tentative D call TRBD1 (6 bases). Trimming left V 1 base short and J 2 bases short, with 10 bases between. The CDR3 covers 15 residues. Per the germline V gene, CDR1 is SGHDT and CDR2 is YYEEEE. Here the CDR3 reads CASSLWGQGNQPQHF. CDR3 coding DNA: TGTGCCAGCAGCTTGTGGGGGCAAGGCAATCAGCCCCAGCATTTT.

This chain links TRBV6-5 with TRBJ1-1; D is ambiguous. The CDR3 consists of 12 residues. The germline V gene has CDR1 MNHEY and CDR2 SVGAGI. V was trimmed by 4 bases and J by 4 bases, leaving 7 bases between them. CDR3 in amino acids: CASSSRGTEAFF. The CDR3 DNA follows: TGTGCCAGCAGTTCTCGGGGCACTGAAGCTTTCTTT.

The chain uses TRBV14 and TRBJ1-2; D is possibly TRBD1 (5 bases). This CDR3 is 17 amino acids long. CDR1 is SGHDN and CDR2 is FVKESK in the germline V gene. V gave up 1 base and J gave up 5 bases, with 20 bases separating them. CDR3 sequence reads: CASSQVGLEGLRYGYTF. DNA of the CDR3: TGTGCCAGCAGCCAAGTTGGCCTGGAGGGGCTTCGGTATGGCTACACCTTC.

The J gene is TRBJ2-7, the V gene TRBV5-6; D is unclear. This CDR3 comprises 13 residues. In germline, CDR1 is SGHDT, CDR2 YYEEEE. V was clipped by 2 bases and J by 1 base, with 7 bases between them. The CDR3 DNA sequence: TGTGCCAGCAGCTTTGGGCAGTCCTACGAGCAGTACTTC. It codes for CASSFGQSYEQYF.

The chain uses TRBV4-1 and TRBJ2-5, with D possibly matching TRBD1 (6 bases). The J call may be incorrect, as the DNA end agrees better with TRBJ2-7. This CDR3 spans 12 amino acids. From germline, CDR1 is MGHRA and CDR2 YSYEKL. The CDR3, as DNA: TGCGCCAGCAGCCTCCCCAGGGGCGAGCAGTACTTC. Protein: CASSLPRGEQYF.

The count of this clone is one. The chain carries TRBV10-3 and TRBJ2-1, with 9 bases aligning to TRBD1. Trimming removed 11 bases from V and 7 bases from J; junction bases left unmatched: 9. The CDR3 runs to 13 residues. In germline, CDR1 is ENHRY, CDR2 SYGVKD. CDR3 DNA sequence: TGTGCCGTTACCGGGACAGGGAAAAATGAGCAGTTCTTC. Amino acid sequence: CAVTGTGKNEQFF.

The V and J genes are TRBV4-2 and TRBJ2-3; 12 bases are a match to TRBD2. Germline trimming cut 1 base from V and 4 bases from J; bases unmatched to any gene: 15. The V gene's germline CDR1 is LGHNA and CDR2 YNFKEQ. The CDR3 runs 20 residues. This CDR3 is CASSQVPPGLAGSKSDTQYF. CDR3 coding DNA: TGTGCCAGCAGCCAAGTACCGCCGGGACTAGCGGGCTCCAAGTCAGATACGCAGTATTTT.

The chain combines TRBV11-2 with TRBJ1-4; D gene uncertain. Germline lookup yields CDR1 SGHAT and CDR2 FQNNGV. There are 13 residues in the CDR3. V was shortened by 5 bases and J by 14 bases, with 18 bases between the two germline ends. The DNA for the CDR3 is TGTGCCAGCAGCCCCGCACTGACAACCAGGCTGTTTTTT. Protein product: CASSPALTTRLFF.

The chain couples TRBV5-1 to TRBJ2-2, with D uncertain. CDR1 and CDR2 from the germline V gene are SGHRS and YFSETQ. CDR3 size: 13 residues. Trimming removed 0 bases from V and 8 bases from J, with 8 bases in between. The CDR3 nucleotides are TGCGCCAGCAGCTTGGCCGAAGAGGGGGAGCTGTTTTTT. Its protein is CASSLAEEGELFF.